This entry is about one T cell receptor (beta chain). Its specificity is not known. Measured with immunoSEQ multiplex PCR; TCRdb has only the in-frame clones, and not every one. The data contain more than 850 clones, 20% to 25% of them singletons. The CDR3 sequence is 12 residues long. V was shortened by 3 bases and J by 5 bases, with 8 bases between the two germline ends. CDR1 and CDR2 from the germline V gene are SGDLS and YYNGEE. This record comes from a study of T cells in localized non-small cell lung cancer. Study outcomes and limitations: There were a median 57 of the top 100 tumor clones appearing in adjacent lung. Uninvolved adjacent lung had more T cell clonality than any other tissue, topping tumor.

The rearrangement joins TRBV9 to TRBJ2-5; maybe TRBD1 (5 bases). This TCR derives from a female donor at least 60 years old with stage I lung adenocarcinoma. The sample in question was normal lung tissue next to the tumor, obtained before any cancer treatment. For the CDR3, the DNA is TGTGCCAGCAGCGGACCAGGGGAGACCCAGTACTTC. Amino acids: CASSGPGETQYF.